A selection of T cell receptor beta chains follows, all from one sample in a study of cytomegalovirus exposure and HLA in healthy donors. The assay was immunoSEQ multiplex PCR, and TCRdb's table has in-frame clones only and misses some. The repertoire holds 140,000 to 150,000 clones, with approximately 82% as singletons. Sequencing used PBMCs. The receptor source for this set is a woman between 55 and 75 years old in good health and CMV-seropositive. The CDR3 runs from the conserved cysteine through the conserved F or W. D genes are given only for firm matches. Not all rows give a size; the values are once, few, many and, for expanded clones, a class.

J: TRBJ2-7; V: TRBV4-3; size: few; D: TRBD2; CDR3: CASSQKIGLAGGEQYF; DNA: TGCGCCAGCAGCCAAAAGATAGGTCTAGCGGGTGGTGAGCAGTACTTC
J: TRBJ2-1; V: TRBV15; size: -; D: -; CDR3: CATSRESHSRDEQFF; DNA: TGCGCCACCAGCAGAGAGAGCCACTCCCGGGATGAGCAGTTCTTC
J: TRBJ1-4; V: TRBV30; size: -; D: -; CDR3: CAWSVRSLSTNEKLFF; DNA: TGTGCCTGGAGTGTACGGTCTCTTTCAACTAATGAAAAACTGTTTTTT
J: TRBJ2-1; V: TRBV6-5; size: -; D: TRBD1; CDR3: CASSYLGQGSNEQFF; DNA: TGTGCCAGCAGTTACCTGGGACAGGGGAGCAATGAGCAGTTCTTC
J: TRBJ2-5; V: TRBV7-2; size: -; D: -; CDR3: CASSQDRGRETQYF; DNA: TGTGCCAGCAGCCAAGATAGAGGGAGGGAGACCCAGTACTTC
J: TRBJ2-7; V: TRBV7-9; size: -; D: -; CDR3: CASSNLDSAYEQYF; DNA: TGTGCCAGCAGCAACCTGGACAGCGCCTACGAGCAGTACTTC
J: TRBJ2-2; V: TRBV5-1; size: -; D: -; CDR3: CASSLLGGGNTGELFF; DNA: TGCGCCAGCAGCTTGCTTGGGGGAGGGAACACCGGGGAGCTGTTTTTT
J: TRBJ2-1; V: TRBV7-6; size: -; D: -; CDR3: CASSLVREWDNEQFF; DNA: TGTGCCAGCAGCTTAGTTCGGGAGTGGGACAATGAGCAGTTCTTC
J: TRBJ2-7; V: TRBV6-5; size: -; D: TRBD1; CDR3: CASRNTGGSYEQYF; DNA: TGTGCCAGCAGGAATACAGGGGGCTCGTACGAGCAGTACTTC
J: TRBJ1-1; V: TRBV4-3; size: -; D: -; CDR3: CASSRGHGENTEAFF; DNA: TGCGCCAGCAGCCGTGGGCACGGTGAGAACACTGAAGCTTTCTTT
J: TRBJ2-5; V: TRBV7-9; size: -; D: -; CDR3: CASSSDTLKETQYF; DNA: TGTGCCAGCAGCTCGGACACTCTCAAAGAGACCCAGTACTTC
J: TRBJ2-1; V: TRBV5-1; size: -; D: TRBD2; CDR3: CASSLEASGLNEQFF; DNA: TGCGCCAGCAGCTTGGAGGCTAGCGGCCTCAATGAGCAGTTCTTC
J: TRBJ2-1; V: TRBV6-5; size: -; D: TRBD2; CDR3: CASGLAEKDEQFF; DNA: TGTGCCAGTGGACTAGCGGAGAAGGATGAGCAGTTCTTC
J: TRBJ2-3; V: TRBV6-5; size: -; D: -; CDR3: CASSWGSSTDTQYF; DNA: TGTGCCAGCAGTTGGGGCAGCAGCACAGATACGCAGTATTTT
J: TRBJ2-2; V: TRBV7-2; size: -; D: TRBD2; CDR3: CASSSSGGTGELFF; DNA: TGTGCCAGCAGCTCAAGCGGGGGCACCGGGGAGCTGTTTTTT
J: TRBJ2-7; V: TRBV18; size: -; D: TRBD1; CDR3: CASSPSAGTGGSYEQYF; DNA: TGTGCCAGCTCACCGTCGGCCGGGACAGGGGGCTCCTACGAGCAGTACTTC
J: TRBJ2-5; V: TRBV14; size: -; D: -; CDR3: CASSLSSVQETQYF; DNA: TGTGCCAGCAGCCTCTCTAGCGTTCAAGAGACCCAGTACTTC
J: TRBJ1-2; V: TRBV27; size: -; D: TRBD1; CDR3: CASSSGGAPHYGYTF; DNA: TGTGCCAGCAGCTCAGGGGGCGCACCCCACTATGGCTACACCTTC
J: TRBJ2-3; V: TRBV27; size: few; D: TRBD2; CDR3: CASSAGLAGPSRADTQYF; DNA: TGTGCCAGCAGTGCGGGACTAGCGGGCCCCTCTAGGGCAGATACGCAGTATTTT
J: TRBJ2-2; V: TRBV16; size: -; D: -; CDR3: CASSPPLRNTGELFF; DNA: TGTGCCAGCAGCCCGCCCCTGAGGAACACCGGGGAGCTGTTTTTT
J: TRBJ2-7; V: TRBV30; size: few; D: -; CDR3: CAWSPKSQGSDEQYF; DNA: TGTGCCTGGAGTCCAAAATCCCAGGGGTCGGACGAGCAGTACTTC
J: TRBJ2-5; V: TRBV2; size: -; D: TRBD2; CDR3: CASSDGAGGETQYF; DNA: TGTGCCAGCAGTGATGGAGCGGGAGGGGAGACCCAGTACTTC
J: TRBJ2-5; V: TRBV28; size: -; D: TRBD1; CDR3: CASSSGTGLGETQYF; DNA: TGTGCCAGCAGTTCCGGGACAGGGTTGGGGGAGACCCAGTACTTC
J: TRBJ2-7; V: TRBV4-2; size: -; D: -; CDR3: CASSQGRRGDNEQYF; DNA: TGTGCCAGCAGCCAAGGGAGACGGGGGGACAACGAGCAGTACTTC
J: TRBJ1-2; V: TRBV28; size: few; D: -; CDR3: CASSKQKNYGYTF; DNA: TGTGCCAGCAGTAAACAGAAGAACTATGGCTACACCTTC
J: TRBJ2-2; V: TRBV6-6; size: -; D: -; CDR3: CASSYTIGVTSEELFF; DNA: TGTGCCAGCAGTTACACAATCGGGGTAACTTCCGAGGAGCTGTTTTTT
J: TRBJ2-5; V: TRBV11-3; size: -; D: -; CDR3: CASSLAIQETQYF; DNA: TGTGCCAGCAGCTTAGCCATTCAAGAGACCCAGTACTTC
J: TRBJ1-2; V: TRBV6-6; size: -; D: -; CDR3: CASSRGEDYGYTF; DNA: TGTGCCAGCAGTCGCGGAGAAGACTATGGCTACACCTTC
J: TRBJ2-2; V: TRBV27; size: -; D: TRBD2; CDR3: CASSLWTSGSRYGDTGELFF; DNA: TGTGCCAGCAGTTTATGGACTAGCGGGAGTCGGTACGGGGACACCGGGGAGCTGTTTTTT
J: TRBJ1-3; V: TRBV7-2; size: -; D: TRBD1; CDR3: CASSNPGQGGGNTIYF; DNA: TGTGCCAGCAGCAACCCGGGACAGGGTGGTGGAAACACCATATATTTT
J: TRBJ2-3; V: TRBV11-2; size: -; D: -; CDR3: CASSLDGALGDTQYF; DNA: TGTGCCAGCAGCTTAGATGGGGCTTTAGGAGATACGCAGTATTTT
J: TRBJ1-4; V: TRBV7-8; size: -; D: TRBD1; CDR3: CASSWDRDEKLFF; DNA: TGTGCCAGCAGCTGGGACAGGGATGAAAAACTGTTTTTT
J: TRBJ2-5; V: TRBV7-9; size: -; D: -; CDR3: CASSLREETQYF; DNA: TGTGCCAGCAGCTTAAGGGAGGAGACCCAGTACTTC
J: TRBJ2-1; V: TRBV7-3; size: -; D: -; CDR3: CASSLLGGNNEQFF; DNA: TGTGCCAGCAGCTTACTAGGGGGAAACAATGAGCAGTTCTTC
J: TRBJ2-3; V: TRBV25-1; size: -; D: TRBD2; CDR3: CASTPTSPSGRGTDTQYF; DNA: TGTGCCAGCACTCCCACCAGTCCTAGCGGGAGGGGCACAGATACGCAGTATTTT
J: TRBJ1-5; V: TRBV2; size: -; D: TRBD1; CDR3: CASSVSGGGNQPQHF; DNA: TGTGCCAGCAGTGTCTCAGGGGGCGGAAATCAGCCCCAGCATTTT
J: TRBJ2-3; V: TRBV28; size: -; D: -; CDR3: CASRHSGSTDTQYF; DNA: TGTGCCAGCAGACACAGCGGGAGCACAGATACGCAGTATTTT
J: TRBJ1-2; V: TRBV29-1; size: -; D: -; CDR3: CSGRDPGRGGYTF; DNA: TGCAGCGGGCGGGACCCGGGGCGGGGAGGCTACACCTTC
J: TRBJ2-7; V: TRBV4-1; size: -; D: TRBD2; CDR3: CASSQDLLASRGGQYF; DNA: TGCGCCAGCAGCCAAGATCTCCTAGCGTCCCGGGGGGGGCAGTACTTC
J: TRBJ2-7; V: TRBV7-9; size: -; D: TRBD2; CDR3: CASSSAGGPLYEQYF; DNA: TGTGCCAGCAGCTCAGCGGGAGGGCCCCTCTACGAGCAGTACTTC
J: TRBJ2-4; V: TRBV6-4; size: -; D: TRBD2; CDR3: CASSSGGGSRPKNIQYF; DNA: TGTGCCAGCAGTTCCGGGGGGGGCTCGCGGCCCAAAAACATTCAGTACTTC
J: TRBJ2-3; V: TRBV4-2; size: -; D: TRBD2; CDR3: CASSQGLAGVGGADTQYF; DNA: TGTGCCAGCAGCCAAGGACTAGCGGGAGTGGGGGGGGCAGATACGCAGTATTTT
J: TRBJ2-3; V: TRBV5-4; size: -; D: TRBD2; CDR3: CASSLAGLAGKDTQYF; DNA: TGTGCCAGCAGCTTGGCCGGGCTAGCGGGAAAAGATACGCAGTATTTT
J: TRBJ1-5; V: TRBV28; size: -; D: -; CDR3: CASSSGRGLQGFDQPQHF; DNA: TGTGCCAGCAGTTCCGGGCGGGGGCTACAGGGTTTCGATCAGCCCCAGCATTTT
J: TRBJ2-5; V: TRBV6-5; size: few; D: -; CDR3: CASSSGVETQYF; DNA: TGTGCCAGCAGTTCCGGGGTGGAGACCCAGTACTTC
J: TRBJ2-1; V: TRBV2; size: -; D: TRBD2; CDR3: CASSELGLDSNEQFF; DNA: TGTGCCAGCAGTGAACTGGGACTAGATTCCAATGAGCAGTTCTTC
J: TRBJ1-1; V: TRBV10-3; size: -; D: -; CDR3: CAIRTEGNTEAFF; DNA: TGTGCCATAAGGACAGAAGGAAACACTGAAGCTTTCTTT
J: TRBJ2-4; V: TRBV5-6; size: -; D: TRBD2; CDR3: CASSLRLAGPDIQYF; DNA: TGTGCCAGCAGCTTGAGACTAGCGGGCCCAGACATTCAGTACTTC
J: TRBJ1-2; V: TRBV19; size: once; D: -; CDR3: CASSIERIYGYTF; DNA: TGTGCCAGTAGTATTGAGCGGATCTATGGCTACACCTTC
J: TRBJ2-2; V: TRBV18; size: -; D: TRBD2; CDR3: CASSPPGLAGGPDTGELFF; DNA: TGTGCCAGCTCACCACCGGGACTAGCGGGAGGGCCTGACACCGGGGAGCTGTTTTTT
J: TRBJ2-3; V: TRBV4-3; size: once; D: TRBD2; CDR3: CASSQDLAGGFTSTDTQYF; DNA: TGCGCCAGCAGCCAAGATCTCGCGGGAGGATTCACGAGCACAGATACGCAGTATTTT
J: TRBJ1-1; V: TRBV25-1; size: -; D: TRBD1; CDR3: CASSERTGWNTEAFF; DNA: TGTGCCAGCAGTGAAAGGACAGGTTGGAACACTGAAGCTTTCTTT
J: TRBJ2-5; V: TRBV2; size: -; D: TRBD2; CDR3: CASNFPGLAGVPPQETQYF; DNA: TGTGCCAGTAATTTCCCGGGACTAGCGGGAGTTCCCCCCCAAGAGACCCAGTACTTC
J: TRBJ1-3; V: TRBV4-1; size: -; D: TRBD1; CDR3: CASKTTGAGNTIYF; DNA: TGCGCCAGCAAAACCACAGGGGCCGGAAACACCATATATTTT
J: TRBJ1-1; V: TRBV28; size: few; D: -; CDR3: CASPAAGRMNTEAFF; DNA: TGTGCCAGCCCCGCGGCAGGGAGGATGAACACTGAAGCTTTCTTT